Sequencing of this TCR beta chain was carried out in a study of blood T cells in healthy people across ages. Study results and limitations: Unsorted PBMC material precluded a definitive naive versus antigen-experienced comparison.

Comments on this clonotype: Its antigen is as yet unknown.

A second PCR of 7 to 11 cycles used a sample-barcoded 5' primer and a J-beta primer mix. Using its own MiXCR run on the 5' RACE reads, TCRdb lists one record per CDR3 protein. Among under 950,000 distinct CDR3 sequences, about a fifth were seen once, and the ten largest hold about 22%. Germline loops: CDR1 SGHDN, CDR2 FVKESK. CDR3 length: 14 residues. Trimming cost V 4 bases and J 4 bases, with 12 bases left between them. The receptor comes from a man in his 70s in good health. The rearrangement links TRBV14 to TRBJ2-3; D is perhaps TRBD2 (5 bases). The sample consisted of blood. CDR3 region: CASSRTRIADTQYF. The CDR3 coding sequence is TGTGCCAGCAGCCGAACTAGAATCGCAGATACGCAGTATTTT.